Following are 13 T cell receptor beta chains from one sample sequenced in a study of identifying expanded T cells in peripheral blood. Clones were read by immunoSEQ multiplex PCR, and TCRdb kept only the in-frame ones, dropping some. In the table there are some 100,000 clones, roughly nine tenths of which are singletons. Sequenced sample: blood. The receptors were sampled from a person aged 18 to 69 in good health.

This clone came up once. The V and J genes are TRBV7-9 and TRBJ2-5; a possible D gene is TRBD2 (5 bases). Germline-derived CDR1 and CDR2 are SEHNR and FQNEAQ (reference sequence). Trimming stripped 5 bases from V and 4 bases from J, with 14 bases between. The CDR3 length is 14 residues. CDR3 sequence (DNA): TGTGCCAGCAGCATGGGAGCAAACCGAGAGACCCAGTACTTC. Protein product: CASSMGANRETQYF.

The chain employs TRBV19 and TRBJ2-7, with 8 bases lining up with TRBD2. The junction had 4 bases not matched to a gene; V was cut back by 3 bases and J by 6 bases. In germline, CDR1 is LNHDA, CDR2 SQIVND (reference sequence). This CDR3 is 13 amino acids long. CDR3 sequence reads: CASSIGTRGEQYF. DNA for the CDR3: TGTGCCAGTAGTATCGGGACTAGAGGCGAGCAGTACTTC.

The rearrangement uses TRBV2 and TRBJ2-1; TRBD1 agrees at 8 bases. This CDR3 is built from 15 residues. Germline assignment: CDR1 SNHLY and CDR2 FYNNEI. Trimming at V came to 1 base and at J to 6 bases, leaving 5 bases not matched to a gene. The CDR3 loop reads CASSEDRGSTNEQFF. CDR3 nucleotide sequence: TGTGCCAGCAGTGAAGACAGGGGGAGTACCAATGAGCAGTTCTTC.

The CDR3 reads CASSLDRASEKLFF. Written as DNA, the CDR3 is TGTGCCAGCAGCCTAGACAGGGCTTCTGAAAAACTGTTTTTT. J is TRBJ1-4 and V is TRBV5-8; 7 bases map to TRBD1. The germline CDR1 and CDR2 sequences are SGHTS and YDEGEE. J was trimmed by 7 bases and V by 4 bases; bases with no gene match: 7. The CDR3 loop spans 14 amino acids.

This chain connects TRBV9 to TRBJ1-1; 7 bases match TRBD1. J gave up 2 bases and V 3 bases, and 4 bases lay outside the gene matches. This CDR3 is 14 amino acids long. Germline V gene data show CDR1 as SGDLS and CDR2 as YYNGEE. Here the CDR3 reads CASSAQGGNTEAFF. CDR3 DNA sequence: TGTGCCAGCAGCGCCCAGGGGGGAAACACTGAAGCTTTCTTT.

In this sample, this clone turned up once. The rearrangement links TRBV30 to TRBJ2-5; no definite D call. The CDR3 runs to 14 residues. Per germline, CDR1 GTSNPN and CDR2 SVGIG (reference sequence). The V gene lost 2 bases and the J gene lost 2 bases, with 12 bases spanning the gap. Written as DNA, the CDR3 is TGTGCCTGGAGTCCACCTATCCCTCAAGAGACCCAGTACTTC. This codes for CAWSPPIPQETQYF.

This clone showed up just once. This chain connects TRBV13 to TRBJ2-2; D ambiguous. The CDR3 loop spans 15 amino acids. CDR1 PRHDT and CDR2 FYEKMQ come from the germline V gene (reference sequence). Between the trimmed V and J ends, which lost 6 bases and 2 bases, there was a span of 13 bases. The CDR3 reads CASSEVGLNTGELFF. The DNA for the CDR3 is TGTGCCAGCAGTGAAGTTGGTCTAAACACCGGGGAGCTGTTTTTT.

The rearrangement joins TRBV7-7 to TRBJ1-3, with D tentatively TRBD1 (5 bases). The length of the CDR3 is 15 residues. V was pared by 5 bases and J by 0 bases, with 11 bases between. Germline CDR1 and CDR2: SSHAT and FNYEAQ (reference sequence). For the CDR3, the DNA is TGTGCCAGCAGCATAGACAGCAACTCTGGAAACACCATATATTTT. It yields the protein CASSIDSNSGNTIYF.

The rearrangement uses TRBV5-1 and TRBJ2-3, with TRBD1 as a possible D gene (6 bases). In germline, CDR1 is SGHRS, CDR2 YFSETQ. The CDR3 consists of 15 residues. The V end lost 0 bases, the J end lost 5 bases, and 13 bases lay between the germline ends. The CDR3 nucleotides are TGCGCCAGCAGCTTGGCCGGAGCAGGGGAAGATACGCAGTATTTT. Protein sequence: CASSLAGAGEDTQYF.

About this clone: An end of the junction differs from the germline gene, which may be a read error. This sequence joins TRBV7-8 and TRBJ1-1; D remains ambiguous. The CDR3 has 15 residues. Germline values: CDR1 SGHVS, CDR2 FQNEAQ. The DNA for the CDR3 is TGTGCCAGCAGCCTAGCAGAAAGCCTGAACACTGAAGCTTTCTTT. Translation gives CASSLAESLNTEAFF.

This rearrangement joins TRBV10-3 to TRBJ1-4; D gene unclear. The germline V gene has CDR1 ENHRY and CDR2 SYGVKD. This CDR3 has 15 amino acids. V shed 3 bases and J shed 5 bases, with 13 bases lying between them. In DNA form, the CDR3 reads TGTGCCATCAGTGATTCCCGGACGGGGAATGAAAAACTGTTTTTT. This gives the protein CAISDSRTGNEKLFF.

The V gene is TRBV25-1, the J gene TRBJ2-7, with D hard to call. Trimming pared 3 bases from V and 5 bases from J, leaving 11 bases between. The length of the CDR3 is 13 residues. Germline loops: CDR1 MGHDK, CDR2 SYGVNS. The CDR3 loop reads CASSDPLHHEQYF. As DNA, the CDR3 is TGTGCCAGCAGTGACCCTTTGCACCACGAGCAGTACTTC.

V is TRBV18 and J is TRBJ2-7; the match to TRBD2 covers 13 bases. There are 14 residues in the CDR3. The J segment lost 5 bases and the V segment lost 3 bases, leaving 1 base of the junction unmatched. The germline V gene has CDR1 KGHSH and CDR2 LQKENI. The CDR3 nucleotides are TGTGCCAGCTCACCCGGACTAGCGGGAGACGAGCAGTACTTC. Translation: CASSPGLAGDEQYF. Full variable domain (rest looked up from reference TRBV18 and TRBJ2-7): NAGVMQNPRHLVRRRGQEARLRCSPMKGHSHVYWYRQLPEEGLKFMVYLQKENIIDESGMPKERFSAEFPKEGPSILRIQQVVRGDSAAYFCASSPGLAGDEQYFGPGTRLTVT.